Sequencing of this T cell receptor beta chain was carried out in a study of response to subunit inactivated influenza vaccine. V shed 1 base and J shed 7 bases, with 11 bases lying between them. CDR1 is LGHNA, CDR2 YSLEER, per germline. CDR3 length: 14 amino acids. This clonotype was observed many times. The antigen is not known. Study-level results: Authors suggested that a seasonal influenza vaccination recruits few new T cells each time.

MiXCR, applied by TCRdb to the RT-PCR reads, yields one record per CDR3 protein. This table holds a few hundred thousand distinct CDR3 sequences, around a fifth found once. The V and J genes are TRBV4-3 and TRBJ1-5, with D maybe TRBD1 (5 bases). This sequence originates from a man aged 50-75 years who received an inactivated influenza vaccine. The input for sequencing was PBMCs from blood, taken 21 months after vaccination. In DNA, the CDR3 is TGCGCCAGCAGCCAAGGGATTAGGGACCAGCCCCAGCATTTT. Its translation is CASSQGIRDQPQHF.